This T cell receptor (beta chain) was obtained from a study of blood T cell repertoires in COVID-19. In the study overall: The analysed material was cDNA or gDNA that came from T cells, B-cell-depleted T cells, or PBMCs.

Sequencing used immunoSEQ multiplex PCR; TCRdb keeps in-frame clones, though not all of them. The sample contains about 440,000 clones, approximately 90% of which appear only once. This CDR3 region has 12 residues. V was shortened by 4 bases and J by 8 bases, with 12 bases between the two germline ends. The germline V gene encodes CDR1 SGHNT and CDR2 YYREEE (reference sequence). The chain combines TRBV5-4 with TRBJ1-2; D not certain. Sequencing was performed on peripheral blood. This receptor was taken from a woman in her 30s with acute or convalescent COVID-19. The CDR3 DNA reads TGTGCCAGCAGCCCCGACGGGGAGGGCTACACCTTC. Translation: CASSPDGEGYTF. The whole variable domain, remainder taken from reference TRBV5-4 and TRBJ1-2, is ETGVTQSPTHLIKTRGQQVTLRCSSQSGHNTVSWYQQALGQGPQFIFQYYREEENGRGNFPPRFSGLQFPNYSSELNVNALELDDSALYLCASSPDGEGYTFGSGTRLTVV.